One TCR beta chain is described in this entry. Its antigen is not known. The sample belongs to a study of cytomegalovirus exposure and HLA in healthy donors. Notes on the study in general: Several of the most significant clusters were apparently associated with common viral pathogens in a later analysis. Rarity characterized most TCR sequences, yet some public TCRs appeared in many donors. Most CMV-associated TCR beta chains appeared HLA-restricted in a later analysis. Within an earlier analysis, most TCR beta V segments proved productive either about 87% or about 30% of the time.

Germline CDR1 and CDR2: SNHLY and FYNNEI. Trimming removed 4 bases from V and 3 bases from J, with 13 bases in between. The CDR3 loop spans 14 amino acids. PCR involved 60 Vbeta and 13 Jbeta primers. The protocol was immunoSEQ multiplex PCR, while the TCRdb copy is restricted to in-frame clones and leaves out a portion. This sample yields 200,000 or so clones, of which 84% are seen a single time; 0.25% to 0.3% belongs to the top ten. The clonotype comes from a boy between 10 and 17 years old in good health and CMV-seronegative. The specimen was PBMCs. The rearrangement links TRBV2 to TRBJ2-7; tentative D call: TRBD1 (5 bases). This chain's CDR3 is CASSVDVRVYEQYF. The CDR3 DNA sequence: TGTGCCAGCAGTGTTGATGTCAGGGTCTACGAGCAGTACTTC.